Listed below are T cell receptor beta chains from one sample, sequenced in a study of beta chain features in type 1 diabetes. The table came from immunoSEQ multiplex PCR; TCRdb's copy has only in-frame clones and leaves some out. Of around 190,000 clones in the sample, about an eighth were seen once. Sequencing was done on a sample of central memory CD4+ T cells from blood. These TCRs come from a woman younger than 35 in good health. Both conserved end residues are part of each CDR3. A D gene is named only where the DNA matches it firmly. Clone size is given for some rows only: seen once, a few or many times, or a class if the clone is expanded.

clone size	V gene	D gene	J gene	CDR3 DNA	CDR3 protein
few	TRBV7-9	TRBD1	TRBJ1-2	TGTGCCAGCAGTGGAGACAGGGGGTATGGCTACACCTTC	CASSGDRGYGYTF
many	TRBV28	-	TRBJ2-7	TGTGCCAGCACCGGCCTGGAGGGGGCGGCCTACGAGCAGTACTTC	CASTGLEGAAYEQYF
-	TRBV5-4	-	TRBJ1-1	TGTGCCAGCCCCCGGGTGGGGGCGGAGAACACTGAAGCTTTCTTT	CASPRVGAENTEAFF
-	TRBV7-9	-	TRBJ1-5	TGTGCCAGCAGCTTACGGCGGGATCAGCCCCAGCATTTT	CASSLRRDQPQHF
-	TRBV15	-	TRBJ2-1	TGTGCCACCAGCAGAGATCTCAAGAGTAGTCGGGACAATGAGCAGTTCTTC	CATSRDLKSSRDNEQFF
few	TRBV19	-	TRBJ2-7	TGTGCCAGTAGTCTGCAGGGTGTTCCCCCCTACGAGCAGTACTTC	CASSLQGVPPYEQYF
few	TRBV11-2	-	TRBJ2-3	TGTGCCAGCAGCCCAAACACAGATACGCAGTATTTT	CASSPNTDTQYF
few	TRBV6-5	TRBD1	TRBJ1-3	TGTGCCAGCAGTTTCCAGGGGGACTCTGGAAACACCATATATTTT	CASSFQGDSGNTIYF
-	TRBV28	TRBD1	TRBJ2-4	TGTGCCAGCAGCCCCGGACAGGGGGGGAACATTCAGTACTTC	CASSPGQGGNIQYF
-	TRBV7-9	TRBD1	TRBJ2-7	TGTGCCAGCAGCGACAGGACAGGCTACGAGCAGTACTTC	CASSDRTGYEQYF
few	TRBV7-2	TRBD2	TRBJ2-5	TGTGCCAGCAGCTTATATGGGACTAGCAGGGAGACCCAGTACTTC	CASSLYGTSRETQYF
few	TRBV25-1	TRBD1	TRBJ1-2	TGTGCCAGCAGTCGGACAGGGGGCGCGAACTATGGCTACACCTTC	CASSRTGGANYGYTF
-	TRBV4-3	-	TRBJ2-7	TGCGCCAGCAGCCCGGGACTTCACCCGGGCGAGCAGTACTTC	CASSPGLHPGEQYF
few	TRBV7-9	TRBD2	TRBJ2-5	TGTGCCAGCAGCCCGGGACTAGCGGAAGAGACCCAGTACTTC	CASSPGLAEETQYF
-	TRBV19	TRBD1	TRBJ1-2	TGTGCCAGTAGTGGACAGGGGGCCGGTGGCTACACCTTC	CASSGQGAGGYTF
few	TRBV6-5	-	TRBJ1-5	TGTGCCAGCAGCCTAGGGGGTAGCAATCAGCCCCAGCATTTT	CASSLGGSNQPQHF
-	TRBV28	-	TRBJ2-7	TGTGCCAGCAGAGGAGGAATCGCCAACTACGAGCAGTACTTC	CASRGGIANYEQYF
-	TRBV6-5	-	TRBJ2-2	TGTGCCAGCCAAGGAGTTTGGGGCCCCACCGGGGAGCTGTTTTTT	CASQGVWGPTGELFF
-	TRBV30	-	TRBJ1-2	TGTGCCTGGAAAAATGGGCAGCCAAACGCCCTTGGCTACACCTTC	CAWKNGQPNALGYTF
-	TRBV15	-	TRBJ2-4	TGTGCCACCAGCAGAGGGGGGCAGGCGGCCATTCAGTACTTC	CATSRGGQAAIQYF
-	TRBV23-1	TRBD2	TRBJ2-3	TGCGCCAGCAGTCGATACACTAGCGGGGCCCCGGATACGCAGTATTTT	CASSRYTSGAPDTQYF
-	TRBV30	TRBD2	TRBJ2-3	TGTGCCTGGAAGGGCGGGAGTAGGGCAGATACGCAGTATTTT	CAWKGGSRADTQYF
few	TRBV9	TRBD2	TRBJ2-5	TGTGCCAGCAGCACTCCAGGGAGGGGAGAGACCCAGTACTTC	CASSTPGRGETQYF
few	TRBV30	-	TRBJ1-5	TGTGCCTGGAGTGTACGGGGGGACCAGCCCCAGCATTTT	CAWSVRGDQPQHF
few	TRBV27	-	TRBJ2-3	TGTGCCAGCAGCCCTATTCGGGCTAGCAGCCTCACAGATACGCAGTATTTT	CASSPIRASSLTDTQYF
-	TRBV28	TRBD1	TRBJ1-2	TGTGCCAGCAGGCGGGACAGCTATGGCTACACCTTC	CASRRDSYGYTF
-	TRBV9	TRBD2	TRBJ2-1	TGTGCCAGCAGCGTAGGGGCGGGGGCCTACAATGAGCAGTTCTTC	CASSVGAGAYNEQFF
-	TRBV18	TRBD2	TRBJ2-1	TGTGCCAGCTCACCCCGGACTAGCCTCGGGGACAATGAGCAGTTCTTC	CASSPRTSLGDNEQFF
many	TRBV4-3	-	TRBJ2-7	TGCGCCAGCAGCCAAGAGAGGGGGATCGAGCAGTACTTC	CASSQERGIEQYF
few	TRBV6-6	-	TRBJ1-5	TGTGCCAGCAGAGACAAGCTCTATAGCAATCAGCCCCAGCATTTT	CASRDKLYSNQPQHF
-	TRBV10-3	-	TRBJ2-1	TGTGCCATCAGTGAGTCCGCTGATCCCTCGCGTGAGCAGTTCTTC	CAISESADPSREQFF
-	TRBV7-8	TRBD1	TRBJ1-5	TGTGCCAGCAGCTTAGGGGTAGGACAGGGCAAAGATCAGCCCCAGCATTTT	CASSLGVGQGKDQPQHF